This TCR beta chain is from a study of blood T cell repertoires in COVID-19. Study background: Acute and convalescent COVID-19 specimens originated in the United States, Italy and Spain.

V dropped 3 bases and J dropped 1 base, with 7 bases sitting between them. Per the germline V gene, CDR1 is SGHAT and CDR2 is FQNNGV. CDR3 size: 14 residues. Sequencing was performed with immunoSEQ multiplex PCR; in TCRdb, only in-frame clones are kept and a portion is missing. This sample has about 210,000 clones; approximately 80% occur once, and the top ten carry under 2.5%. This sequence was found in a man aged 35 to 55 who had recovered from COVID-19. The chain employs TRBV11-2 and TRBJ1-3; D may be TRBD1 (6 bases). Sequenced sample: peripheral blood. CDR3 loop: CASSFGTSGNTIYF. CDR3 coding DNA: TGTGCCAGCAGCTTCGGGACATCTGGAAACACCATATATTTT.